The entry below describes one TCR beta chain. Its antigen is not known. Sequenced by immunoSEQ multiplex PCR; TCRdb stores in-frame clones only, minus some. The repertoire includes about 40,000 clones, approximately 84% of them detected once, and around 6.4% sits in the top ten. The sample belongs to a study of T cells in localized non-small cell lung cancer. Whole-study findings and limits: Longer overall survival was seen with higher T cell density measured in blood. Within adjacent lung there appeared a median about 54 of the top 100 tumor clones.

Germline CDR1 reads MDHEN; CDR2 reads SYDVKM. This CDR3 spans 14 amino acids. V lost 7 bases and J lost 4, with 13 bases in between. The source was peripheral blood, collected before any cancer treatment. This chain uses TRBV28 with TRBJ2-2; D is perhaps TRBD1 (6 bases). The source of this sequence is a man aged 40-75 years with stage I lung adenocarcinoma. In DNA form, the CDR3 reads TGTGCCAGCAACCTGGACAGACCCACCGGGGAGCTGTTTTTT. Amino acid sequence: CASNLDRPTGELFF.